This TCR beta chain emerged from a study of T cell responses to AZD1222 COVID-19 vaccine. Study observations and caveats: Sampling that yielded the repertoires occurred only after the peak T cell response. Only 5 or 6 people who got AZD1222 tested seropositive at baseline.

Some clones are missing from TCRdb's copy, which holds only in-frame ones; the method was immunoSEQ multiplex PCR. The sample contains around 120,000 clones, around 85% of which appear only once. V dropped 2 bases and J dropped 5 bases, with 12 bases sitting between them. CDR3 size: 14 residues. CDR1 and CDR2 (germline): KGHDR, SFDVKD. This clone was detected only once. Antigen unknown. The material sequenced was peripheral blood, taken on day 0 of AZD1222 vaccination. This rearrangement joins TRBV24-1 to TRBJ2-7; D might be TRBD1 or TRBD2, each matching 5 bases. This receptor was obtained from an adult in good health. The CDR3 reads CATSDSNGGDEQYF. The CDR3, as DNA: TGTGCCACCAGTGATTCTAATGGGGGAGACGAGCAGTACTTC.